The 20 T cell receptor beta chains below all came from one sample that was sequenced in a study of molecular identifiers for immune sequencing clone quantification. TCRdb reanalysed the PCR reads using MiXCR and keeps one entry per CDR3 protein. The repertoire holds approximately 590,000 distinct CDR3 sequences, with approximately 24% as singletons. Sequencing input: naive CD8+ T cells from blood, with Jurkat cell RNA spiked in. Subset of the sample: FACS-sorted CD8+CD4-CCR7+CD45RA+ naive T cells. These receptors all come from a human donor in good health. Some libraries in this study had Jurkat cell RNA spiked in.

With respect to this clonotype: A read error may produce the germline difference seen at one junction end. The gene calls are TRBV7-9 and TRBJ2-7; possible D gene TRBD1, 5 bases. The germline gives CDR1 SEHNR, CDR2 FQNEAQ (reference sequence). The CDR3 spans 12 residues. CDR3 sequence: CASSLGAYGQYF. CDR3 nucleotide sequence: TGTGCCAGCAGCCTAGGGGCCTACGGGCAGTACTTC.

To note about this clonotype: A clone one base away is much larger, so this may be a read error. The chain is built from TRBV2 and TRBJ1-6, with no clear D. Germline lookup yields CDR1 SNHLY and CDR2 FYNNEI. V was cut by 4 bases and J by 5 bases, with 15 bases left in between. This CDR3 is built from 16 residues. The chain's CDR3 is CASSVERAENNSPLHF. CDR3 sequence (DNA): TGTGCCAGCAGTGTTGAACGGGCGGAGAATAATTCACCCCTCCACTTT. Combining the CDR3 with reference TRBV2 and TRBJ1-6 gives the whole variable domain EPEVTQTPSHQVTQMGQEVILRCVPISNHLYFYWYRQILGQKVEFLVSFYNNEISEKSEIFDDQFSVERPDGSNFTLKIRSTKLEDSAMYFCASSVERAENNSPLHFGNGTRLTVT.

The sample holds many counts of this clonotype. This sequence joins TRBV7-9 and TRBJ2-5, with 7 bases that match TRBD1. This CDR3 region has 14 residues. V lost 5 bases to trimming and J lost 2 bases; unmatched junction nucleotides: 5. The germline V gene encodes CDR1 SEHNR and CDR2 FQNEAQ (reference sequence). CDR3 loop: CASSLLTGQETQYF. Written as DNA, the CDR3 is TGTGCCAGCAGCCTATTGACAGGGCAAGAGACCCAGTACTTC.

This clonotype was seen repeatedly, ten times or more. The CDR3 nucleotides are TGTGCCCGGCGGGAACTAGCGAACAATGAGCAGTTCTTC. Its protein is CARRELANNEQFF. The chain recombines TRBV30 with TRBJ2-1, with 7 nucleotides matching TRBD2. The CDR3 is 13 residues long. With V trimmed by 8 bases and J by 5 bases, 9 bases remained unmatched. Germline loops: CDR1 GTSNPN, CDR2 SVGIG (reference sequence).

As concerns this clonotype: This sequence may be a read error, since a much larger clone differs from it by one base. The rearrangement links TRBV4-1 to TRBJ2-5; D is perhaps TRBD2 (5 bases). V was pared by 4 bases and J by 7 bases, with 16 bases between. The CDR3 loop spans 14 amino acids. CDR1 is MGHRA and CDR2 is YSYEKL in the germline V gene. Here the CDR3 DNA reads TGCGCCAGCAGCCGCGGGCCACCAGAGAGGACCCAGTACTTC. As protein: CASSRGPPERTQYF.

As regards this clonotype: The junction departs from germline at one end; a sequencing error may be responsible. V is TRBV11-2 and J is TRBJ2-3; D may be TRBD1 (6 bases). The CDR3 length is 14 residues. CDR1 and CDR2 (germline): SGHAT, FQNNGV. Here the CDR3 DNA reads TGTGCCAGCAGCCACGACAGGAGCACAGATACGCGGTATTTT. Translating it yields CASSHDRSTDTRYF.

A single count supports this clonotype. This may arise from a read error, as a much more abundant clone is one base away. V gene TRBV5-5 combines with J gene TRBJ1-4; D call uncertain. CDR1 and CDR2 from the germline V gene are SGHKS and YYEKEE (reference sequence). Trimming took 7 bases from V and 4 from J, leaving 14 bases between them. This CDR3 spans 14 amino acids. The chain's CDR3 is CASGKGGLNEKLFF. The CDR3 coding sequence is TGTGCCAGCGGCAAGGGAGGTCTTAATGAAAAACTGTTTTTT.

This clonotype has a count of ten or more. The CDR3 nucleotides are TGTGCCAGCAGATTTGGGGCGGCTACTGAAGCTTTCTTT. It translates to CASRFGAATEAFF. The chain joins TRBV7-2 to TRBJ1-1; a possible D gene is TRBD1 (5 bases). Per germline, CDR1 SGHTA and CDR2 FQGNSA. This CDR3 has 13 amino acids. V shed 6 bases and J shed 5 bases, with 13 bases lying between them.

This clonotype was counted a few times. V is TRBV5-3 and J is TRBJ2-7; perhaps TRBD2 as D (5 bases). TRBV5-3 is marked as an open reading frame, function uncertain. This CDR3 contains 14 residues. The V end was cut by 8 bases, the J end by 2 bases, with 17 bases between. The CDR3 region has the DNA TGTGCCAGCAGCACCAGGACTGCCCCCTACGAGCAGTACTTC. It yields the protein CASSTRTAPYEQYF.

The table lists this clonotype with a few counts. The rearrangement links TRBV28 to TRBJ2-1; possibly TRBD1 or TRBD2 for D (5 bases each). CDR3 length equals 15 residues. Germline V lookup: CDR1 MDHEN, CDR2 SYDVKM. V was cut by 7 bases and J by 2 bases, with 15 bases left in between. Here the CDR3 DNA reads TGTGCCAGCAAGGACGGGACCCCCCCCTACAATGAGCAGTTCTTC. Residues: CASKDGTPPYNEQFF.

This clonotype occurred many times. CDR3 loop: CSARDKGTGGETQYF. For the CDR3, the DNA is TGCAGTGCTAGAGATAAAGGGACAGGAGGCGAGACCCAGTACTTC. The genes are TRBV20-1 and TRBJ2-5; 8 bases fit TRBD1. J was trimmed by 5 bases and V by 0 bases; bases with no gene match: 8. CDR1 and CDR2 (germline): DFQATT, SNEGSKA (reference sequence). This CDR3 is built from 15 residues.

Details on this clonotype: A much larger clone differs by one base, so this may be a read error. The rearrangement links TRBV3-1 to TRBJ2-3; unclear D gene. The germline gives CDR1 LGHDT, CDR2 YNNKEL (reference sequence). This CDR3 region has 13 residues. CDR3 in amino acids: CASSQAYTDAQYF. The DNA of the CDR3 is TGTGCCAGCAGCCAAGCGTACACAGATGCGCAGTATTTT.

Note on this clonotype: One junction end does not reproduce the germline sequence, and a read error may be involved. V and J are TRBV6-5 and TRBJ1-5; D ambiguous. The CDR3 loop spans 15 amino acids. Per germline, CDR1 MNHEY and CDR2 SVGAGI. The CDR3 DNA sequence: TGTGCCAGCAGTTACTCGTCAAGTAGCGATCAGCCCCAGCATTTT. Protein sequence: CASSYSSSSDQPQHF.

This clonotype was detected many times. The chain combines TRBV28 with TRBJ1-1, with a possible D match to TRBD1 (5 bases). The CDR3 is 16 residues long. In germline, CDR1 is MDHEN, CDR2 SYDVKM. Trimming stripped 3 bases from V and 1 base from J, with 15 bases between. For the CDR3, the DNA is TGTGCCAGCAGTTTTCCACAGGCTCGATGGAACACTGAAGCTTTCTTT. As protein: CASSFPQARWNTEAFF. The full variable domain, its missing parts supplied by reference TRBV28 and TRBJ1-1, is DVKVTQSSRYLVKRTGEKVFLECVQDMDHENMFWYRQDPGLGLRLIYFSYDVKMKEKGDIPEGYSVSREKKERFSLILESASTNQTSMYLCASSFPQARWNTEAFFGQGTRLTVV.

Note on this clonotype: A read error may produce the germline difference seen at one junction end. This chain joins TRBV7-6 and TRBJ2-7; D is possibly TRBD1 (6 bases). The CDR3 runs to 13 residues. The V gene's germline CDR1 is SGHVS and CDR2 FNYEAQ. Here the CDR3 DNA reads TGTGTCAGCAGCCCGAGAGGGGGCTACGAGCAGTACTTC. Protein: CVSSPRGGYEQYF.

This clonotype was observed at least ten times. J is TRBJ2-7 and V is TRBV6-5; TRBD1 matches 9 bases. The J segment lost 5 bases and the V segment lost 4 bases, leaving 3 bases of the junction unmatched. Per the germline V gene, CDR1 is MNHEY and CDR2 is SVGAGI. CDR3 length equals 13 residues. Here the CDR3 reads CASSSGTGNEQYF. The CDR3, as DNA: TGTGCCAGCAGTTCCGGGACAGGGAACGAGCAGTACTTC.

This clonotype occurred many times. J is TRBJ2-5 and V is TRBV20-1; D is tentatively TRBD1 or TRBD2 (5 bases each). The CDR3 extends over 11 amino acids. V was shortened by 3 bases and J by 10 bases, with 12 bases between the two germline ends. Germline CDR1 is DFQATT and CDR2 is SNEGSKA (reference sequence). CDR3 sequence (DNA): TGCAGTGCTAGCAGGGACGGCAACCAGTACTTC. Amino acid sequence: CSASRDGNQYF.

As to this clonotype: Its ends do not fully match the called genes, so a read error is possible. The J gene is TRBJ2-3, the V gene TRBV7-6; 7 bases agree with TRBD2. The germline V gene has CDR1 SGHVS and CDR2 FNYEAQ. This CDR3 comprises 16 residues. Here the CDR3 reads CASSLAAVTSTDTQCF. Written as DNA, the CDR3 is TGTGCCAGCAGCTTGGCGGCAGTGACTAGCACAGATACGCAGTGTTTT.

This clonotype was seen at least ten times. CDR3 nucleotides: TGCGCCAGCAGTGCTCCGGACAGGGGAGAGGGCTACACCTTC. Amino acid sequence: CASSAPDRGEGYTF. The V call is TRBV10-2, the J call TRBJ1-2; 9 bases line up with TRBD1. Germline CDR1 is WSHSY and CDR2 is SAAADI. The CDR3 is made up of 14 amino acids. The ends lost 4 bases at V and 8 bases at J; junction bases unmatched: 8.

In regard to this clonotype: A read error may account for a junction end that differs from germline. The gene calls are TRBV27 and TRBJ1-5; D is uncertain. Germline values: CDR1 MNHEY, CDR2 SMNVEV (reference sequence). The CDR3 extends over 12 amino acids. CDR3 coding DNA: TGTGCCAGCAGGGCCGGGAATCCGCCCCAGCATTTT. The encoded protein is CASRAGNPPQHF.